Presented here are 5 T cell receptor beta chains from one specimen sequenced in a study of CD8 T cells in ankylosing spondylitis. Each CDR3 protein is one row after TCRdb ran MiXCR on the 5' RACE reads. The sample has fewer than 200,000 distinct CDR3 sequences, about a sixth seen once. The sequencing input was blood, either unsorted or a sorted T cell fraction (not recorded which). Receptors were obtained from a male donor with ankylosing spondylitis or in good health (not recorded which).

This clonotype came up a few times. V gene TRBV28 combines with J gene TRBJ2-2; TRBD2 aligns across 10 bases. Trimming removed 3 bases from V and 5 bases from J; junction bases left unmatched: 3. The CDR3 is 15 residues long. CDR1 and CDR2 from the germline V gene are MDHEN and SYDVKM. CDR3 loop: CASSLGSGRTGELFF. The CDR3 nucleotides are TGTGCCAGCAGTTTGGGTAGCGGGAGGACCGGGGAGCTGTTTTTT.

Many counts were recorded for this clonotype. This CDR3 is CSVEVSGTEDTEAFF. As DNA, the CDR3 is TGCAGCGTTGAAGTGTCCGGGACGGAGGACACTGAAGCTTTCTTT. The gene calls are TRBV29-1 and TRBJ1-1; D is perhaps TRBD1 (5 bases). The CDR3 totals 15 residues. Between the trimmed V and J ends, which lost 1 base and 3 bases, there was a span of 15 bases. Looked up from germline, CDR1 is SQVTM and CDR2 is ANQGSEA.

The chain recombines TRBV20-1 with TRBJ2-2; 7 nucleotides agree with TRBD2. This CDR3 has 16 amino acids. From germline, CDR1 is DFQATT and CDR2 SNEGSKA (reference sequence). Trimming took 1 base from V and 1 from J; bases not matched to a gene: 6. CDR3 protein: CSARGGLAVNTGELFF. The CDR3 DNA reads as TGCAGTGCTAGAGGGGGTCTAGCGGTGAACACCGGGGAGCTGTTTTTT.

This clonotype appeared many times. J is TRBJ2-7 and V is TRBV20-1; 9 bases map to TRBD2. The CDR3 is made up of 12 amino acids. V dropped 6 bases and J dropped 3; count of bases not matched to a gene: 3. Germline-derived CDR1 and CDR2 are DFQATT and SNEGSKA (reference sequence). The CDR3 nucleotides are TGCAGTGCGGTTAGCGGGAGCTACGAGCAGTACTTC. Protein sequence: CSAVSGSYEQYF.

This clonotype was counted at least ten times. This chain's CDR3 is CAWLGLAAAGELFF. CDR3 coding DNA: TGTGCCTGGCTGGGACTAGCGGCAGCCGGGGAGCTGTTTTTT. The chain is built from TRBV30 and TRBJ2-2; the match to TRBD2 covers 11 bases. Germline lookup yields CDR1 GTSNPN and CDR2 SVGIG (reference sequence). Trimming at V came to 5 bases and at J to 6 bases, leaving 5 bases not matched to a gene. The CDR3 has 14 amino acids. The full variable domain, its missing parts supplied by reference TRBV30 and TRBJ2-2, is SQTIHQWPATLVQPVGSPLSLECTVEGTSNPNLYWYRQAAGRGLQLLFYSVGIGQISSEVPQNLSASRPQDRQFILSSKKLLLSDSGFYLCAWLGLAAAGELFFGEGSRLTVL.